Below, 31 T cell receptor beta chains from the same sample are listed, as sequenced in a study of T cells in Graves' hyperthyroidism and ophthalmopathy. The investigators amplified TCR beta CDR3 regions from RNA transcripts. HTBI primers were employed in a first-round RT-PCR of the TCR CDR3. One entry per CDR3 protein results from TCRdb running MiXCR on the multiplex PCR reads. The table has a few hundred thousand distinct CDR3 sequences, more than 20% seen once; the top ten hold less than 85%. Material for sequencing was blood. These TCRs come from a man in his fifties with Graves' hyperthyroidism.

In DNA, the CDR3 is TGCAGTGCAACGCGCTTGGGAGCCAAAAACATTCAGTACTTC. This gives the protein CSATRLGAKNIQYF. This chain connects TRBV20-1 to TRBJ2-4; D is ambiguous. The CDR3 loop spans 14 amino acids. Between the trimmed V and J ends, which lost 6 bases and 0 bases, there was a span of 12 bases. The germline gives CDR1 DFQATT, CDR2 SNEGSKA (reference sequence).

The chain is built from TRBV2 and TRBJ2-5, with D uncertain. The germline V and J ends were trimmed by 3 bases and 2 bases, with 16 bases remaining between them. The CDR3 contains 16 residues. The germline CDR1 and CDR2 sequences are SNHLY and FYNNEI. The CDR3: CASSDASAIWQETQYF. The CDR3, as DNA: TGTGCCAGCAGTGATGCCAGCGCTATATGGCAAGAGACCCAGTACTTC. Looking up the rest from reference TRBV2 and TRBJ2-5 gives the full variable domain: EPEVTQTPSHQVTQMGQEVILRCVPISNHLYFYWYRQILGQKVEFLVSFYNNEISEKSEIFDDQFSVERPDGSNFTLKIRSTKLEDSAMYFCASSDASAIWQETQYFGPGTRLLVL.

Concerning this clonotype: This may arise from a read error, as a much more abundant clone is one base away. This chain links TRBV24-1 with TRBJ2-3; 7 nucleotides match TRBD2. CDR1 and CDR2 from the germline V gene are KGHDR and SFDVKD. The CDR3 runs to 15 residues. DNA of the CDR3: TGTACCACCAGTGAAGAGCGGGGCTACACAGATACGCAGTATTTT. Translation gives CTTSEERGYTDTQYF.

A few counts support this clonotype. The chain has TRBV13 and TRBJ2-7, with D possibly called TRBD1 or TRBD2 (5 bases each). The CDR3 consists of 13 residues. The germline V gene has CDR1 PRHDT and CDR2 FYEKMQ (reference sequence). Trimming shortened V by 5 bases and J by 6 bases, and 14 bases separated the two germline ends. The CDR3 DNA sequence: TGTGCCAGCAGCCCGGGACCGGGCGTCGAGCAGTACTTC. It specifies CASSPGPGVEQYF. Looking up the rest from reference TRBV13 and TRBJ2-7 gives the full variable domain: AAGVIQSPRHLIKEKRETATLKCYPIPRHDTVYWYQQGPGQDPQFLISFYEKMQSDKGSIPDRFSAQQFSDYHSELNMSSLELGDSALYFCASSPGPGVEQYFGPGTRLTVT.

This clonotype was found a few times. The V gene is TRBV12-3 or TRBV12-4, the J gene TRBJ2-5, with 10 bases that match TRBD1. The CDR3 consists of 16 residues. Unmatched junction bases numbered 7, after V lost 2 bases and J lost 4 bases. In nucleotides, the CDR3 is TGTGCCAGCAGTTTAAGTGGACAGGGGGGAGGAGAGACCCAGTACTTC. This gives the protein CASSLSGQGGGETQYF.

There are many counts of this clonotype. The CDR3 region is CASSLVIQGVQYF. DNA of the CDR3: TGCGCCAGCAGCTTGGTAATACAGGGAGTTCAGTACTTC. The V gene is TRBV5-1, the J gene TRBJ2-4, with D tentatively TRBD1 (6 bases). The germline V gene encodes CDR1 SGHRS and CDR2 YFSETQ. The CDR3 is 13 amino acids. V was clipped by 0 bases and J by 11 bases, with 12 bases between them.

V is TRBV11-2 and J is TRBJ2-5; 9 bases are a match to TRBD2. Looked up from germline, CDR1 is SGHAT and CDR2 is FQNNGV. The CDR3 has 18 residues. V lost 0 bases to trimming and J lost 5 bases; unmatched junction nucleotides: 13. The CDR3 nucleotides read TGTGCCAGCAGCTTAGAGGGTTGGATTAGCGGGAGCCAGGAGACCCAGTACTTC. This gives the protein CASSLEGWISGSQETQYF.

This clonotype was counted ten times or more. The chain joins TRBV29-1 to TRBJ2-1, with 11 bases that match TRBD2. There are 14 residues in the CDR3. Germline CDR1 is SQVTM and CDR2 is ANQGSEA. With V trimmed by 6 bases and J by 6 bases, 7 bases remained unmatched. CDR3 sequence: CSVGGTSGFNEQFF. The CDR3, as DNA: TGCAGCGTAGGAGGGACTAGCGGATTCAATGAGCAGTTCTTC.

This clonotype was detected only a few times. The V and J genes are TRBV9 and TRBJ2-7; 8 bases are a match to TRBD1. The germline CDR1 and CDR2 sequences are SGDLS and YYNGEE. The CDR3 extends over 15 amino acids. Unmatched junction bases numbered 5, after V lost 3 bases and J lost 0 bases. CDR3 sequence: CASSAGQGNSYEQYF. The CDR3 DNA is TGTGCCAGCAGCGCCGGACAGGGAAACTCCTACGAGCAGTACTTC.

The chain uses TRBV18 and TRBJ1-4; D remains unclear. Germline CDR1 reads KGHSH; CDR2 reads LQKENI. V was pared by 0 bases and J by 3 bases, with 8 bases between. This CDR3 has 15 amino acids. The DNA for the CDR3 is TGTGCCAGCTCACCACCGAGCAGGTCTAATGAAAAACTGTTTTTT. Amino acid sequence: CASSPPSRSNEKLFF.

The J gene is TRBJ1-2, the V gene TRBV6-1; 7 bases are a match to TRBD1. Germline-derived CDR1 and CDR2 are MNHNS and SASEGT. V lost 3 bases and J lost 6; bases outside the gene matches: 7. The CDR3 has 14 residues. The CDR3 is CASSDRGTANGYTF. The CDR3 DNA sequence: TGTGCCAGCAGTGACCGAGGGACAGCCAATGGCTACACCTTC.

This chain joins TRBV24-1 and TRBJ2-3; D perhaps matches TRBD2 (6 bases). V lost 4 bases and J 5 bases, leaving 15 bases between the germline ends. CDR3 length: 15 amino acids. Germline-derived CDR1 and CDR2 are KGHDR and SFDVKD. The chain's CDR3 is CATSDGTLGLDTQYF. CDR3 DNA sequence: TGTGCCACCAGTGACGGGACTTTGGGGTTAGATACGCAGTATTTT.

This clonotype was recorded many times. J is TRBJ2-5 and V is TRBV2; no clear D gene. Germline loops: CDR1 SNHLY, CDR2 FYNNEI. Trimming pared 3 bases from V and 1 base from J, leaving 9 bases between. There are 14 residues in the CDR3. The CDR3 DNA follows: TGTGCCAGCAGTGAGAACTACTCCCAAGAGACCCAGTACTTC. It yields the protein CASSENYSQETQYF.

This clonotype was counted ten times or more. This chain joins TRBV2 and TRBJ2-7; no firm D call. CDR1 SNHLY and CDR2 FYNNEI come from the germline V gene. This CDR3 has 15 amino acids. With 3 bases removed from V and 4 bases from J, the gap between germline ends came to 16 bases. For the CDR3, the DNA is TGTGCCAGCAGTGATTCCGCGGTCCGGCGGTACGAGCAGTACTTC. It codes for CASSDSAVRRYEQYF.

There are many counts of this clonotype. CDR3 residues: CASSSFQETQYF. For the CDR3, the DNA is TGTGCCAGCAGTTCCTTCCAAGAGACCCAGTACTTC. The chain joins TRBV28 to TRBJ2-5; D remains ambiguous. V lost 4 bases and J 1 base, leaving 4 bases between the germline ends. Germline-derived CDR1 and CDR2 are MDHEN and SYDVKM. The CDR3 is 12 residues long.

The rearrangement joins TRBV12-3 or TRBV12-4 to TRBJ2-5, with no clear D. With 7 bases removed from V and 4 bases from J, the gap between germline ends came to 13 bases. This CDR3 has 13 residues. The CDR3 sequence is CASTRFWGETQYF. CDR3 DNA sequence: TGTGCCAGCACTCGGTTTTGGGGAGAGACCCAGTACTTC.

This chain joins TRBV10-2 and TRBJ2-5; TRBD1 matches 12 bases. The DNA end lines up better with TRBJ2-1; the J call may be wrong. This CDR3 has 15 residues. CDR1 and CDR2 (germline): WSHSY, SAAADI. The CDR3: CASRGGQGAVETQFF. CDR3 nucleotide sequence: TGCGCCAGCAGGGGGGGACAGGGGGCTGTTGAGACCCAGTTCTTC.

The chain employs TRBV11-3 and TRBJ2-2; 14 positions match TRBD2. Per the germline V gene, CDR1 is SGHNT and CDR2 is YENEEA. This CDR3 has 15 amino acids. V was clipped by 5 bases and J by 9 bases; unmatched bases: 5. The CDR3 region has the DNA TGTGCCAGCAGCCCGGGGACTAGCGGGAGTAGGGAGCTGTTTTTT. It yields the protein CASSPGTSGSRELFF.

With respect to this clonotype: A much larger clone differs from this one at a single base, so this may be a read error. V usage is TRBV12-3 or TRBV12-4 and J usage is TRBJ1-1, with TRBD1 as a possible D gene (5 bases). This CDR3 is built from 12 residues. Trimming removed 4 bases at V and 10 bases at J, with 13 bases between. The CDR3 DNA reads as TGTGCCAGCAGTTCAATTGCCGGGGGAGCTTTCTTT. It codes for CASSSIAGGAFF.

This clonotype was picked up many times. The J gene is TRBJ2-1, the V gene TRBV7-8; 14 nucleotides agree with TRBD2. Trimming took 4 bases from V and 8 from J; bases not matched to a gene: 16. This CDR3 region has 19 residues. The germline V gene encodes CDR1 SGHVS and CDR2 FQNEAQ. The CDR3 region has the DNA TGTGCCAGCAGCTCCCACTACAGACTAGCGGGAGGGCCTTTACATGAGCAGTTCTTC. Its translation is CASSSHYRLAGGPLHEQFF.

V is TRBV5-1 and J is TRBJ1-5; no firm D call. The CDR3 is 14 residues long. Germline V gives CDR1 SGHRS, CDR2 YFSETQ. Trimming shortened V by 3 bases and J by 6 bases, and 13 bases separated the two germline ends. The CDR3 DNA reads TGCGCCAGCAGCTCCTCTGAGGAGGGTCAGCCCCAGCATTTT. Translation: CASSSSEEGQPQHF. Complete variable domain (other parts from reference TRBV5-1 and TRBJ1-5): KAGVTQTPRYLIKTRGQQVTLSCSPISGHRSVSWYQQTPGQGLQFLFEYFSETQRNKGNFPGRFSGRQFSNSRSEMNVSTLELGDSALYLCASSSSEEGQPQHFGDGTRLSIL.

The gene calls are TRBV5-1 and TRBJ1-1; the D gene is possibly TRBD1 (6 bases). The CDR3 is 16 residues long. Trimming removed 4 bases from V and 1 base from J, with 17 bases in between. CDR1 is SGHRS and CDR2 is YFSETQ in the germline V gene. DNA for the CDR3: TGCGCCAGCAGCCTGACGGACCGAGGGGGGAACACTGAAGCTTTCTTT. Translated, it gives CASSLTDRGGNTEAFF.

This clonotype was seen ten or more times. This chain uses TRBV11-2 with TRBJ2-3; TRBD2 matches 7 bases. The germline V gene has CDR1 SGHAT and CDR2 FQNNGV. The CDR3 length is 13 residues. J gave up 10 bases and V 0 bases, and 4 bases lay outside the gene matches. Here the CDR3 DNA reads TGTGCCAGCAGCTTAGAACCTAGCGGAGCGCAGTATTTT. Protein: CASSLEPSGAQYF.

This chain joins TRBV9 and TRBJ2-3; no clear D gene. The V gene lost 0 bases and the J gene lost 1 base, with 9 bases spanning the gap. Germline V gene data show CDR1 as SGDLS and CDR2 as YYNGEE. This CDR3 contains 15 residues. The CDR3 reads CASSVGATRTDTQYF. The CDR3 DNA reads TGTGCCAGCAGCGTAGGAGCGACACGCACAGATACGCAGTATTTT.

CDR3 nucleotides: TGTGCCTTCCGACCGGGACGGCTGACGGGTGGGGCAGATACGCAGTATTTT. Translated: CAFRPGRLTGGADTQYF. The rearrangement uses TRBV30 and TRBJ2-3, with D possibly being TRBD1 or TRBD2 (5 bases each). Germline V gene sequence: CDR1 GTSNPN, CDR2 SVGIG (reference sequence). Trimming stripped 7 bases from V and 4 bases from J, with 27 bases between. There are 17 residues in the CDR3. Using reference TRBV30 and TRBJ2-3 for the parts outside the CDR3, the full variable domain is SQTIHQWPATLVQPVGSPLSLECTVEGTSNPNLYWYRQAAGRGLQLLFYSVGIGQISSEVPQNLSASRPQDRQFILSSKKLLLSDSGFYLCAFRPGRLTGGADTQYFGPGTRLTVL.

This chain uses TRBV11-2 with TRBJ2-1, with D possibly TRBD2 on 6 matching bases. CDR3 size: 17 residues. CDR1 and CDR2 from the germline V gene are SGHAT and FQNNGV. Deletions cut 1 base from V and 6 bases from J, with 19 bases between. As DNA, the CDR3 is TGTGCCAGCAGCTTAGGTAGCCTAGCGCAAGGCCGCAATGAGCAGTTCTTC. It yields the protein CASSLGSLAQGRNEQFF.

This sequence joins TRBV7-9 and TRBJ2-3; D gene ambiguous. The CDR3 contains 14 residues. CDR1 and CDR2 from the germline V gene are SEHNR and FQNEAQ (reference sequence). The V end lost 6 bases, the J end lost 0 bases, and 10 bases lay between the germline ends. The CDR3 DNA sequence: TGTGCCAGCAGTTACTCGCCGAGCACAGATACGCAGTATTTT. The encoded protein is CASSYSPSTDTQYF.

V is TRBV19 and J is TRBJ2-1; D is unclear. V gave up 5 bases and J gave up 2 bases, with 10 bases separating them. Germline V CDR1 and CDR2: LNHDA, SQIVND (reference sequence). The CDR3 is 14 residues long. This chain's CDR3 is CASSRVGTYNEQFF. CDR3 coding DNA: TGTGCCAGTAGTCGAGTAGGTACCTACAATGAGCAGTTCTTC.

The V gene is TRBV19, the J gene TRBJ2-3; D ambiguous. The germline V and J ends were trimmed by 4 bases and 1 base, with 12 bases remaining between them. The CDR3 loop spans 15 amino acids. CDR1 is LNHDA and CDR2 is SQIVND in the germline V gene (reference sequence). The CDR3 DNA reads as TGTGCCAGTAGTACTCGGACCTTGGGCACAGATACGCAGTATTTT. Protein sequence: CASSTRTLGTDTQYF.

The chain carries TRBV9 and TRBJ2-1; weak D call: TRBD1 (7 bases). Germline CDR1 reads SGDLS; CDR2 reads YYNGEE. This CDR3 region has 15 residues. Trimming removed 3 bases at V and 9 bases at J, with 19 bases between. CDR3 DNA: TGTGCCAGCAGCGCAACAGGGGTGGCCGGGGGTGAGCAGTTCTTC. This sequence encodes CASSATGVAGGEQFF.

This clonotype has only a few counts. V gene TRBV11-2 combines with J gene TRBJ2-3; D remains ambiguous. The V gene's germline CDR1 is SGHAT and CDR2 FQNNGV. V was cut by 0 bases and J by 2 bases, with 3 bases left in between. The CDR3 has 13 amino acids. The CDR3 sequence: CASSLDHTDTQYF. The CDR3 DNA is TGTGCCAGCAGCTTAGACCACACAGATACGCAGTATTTT.